The present entry profiles one T cell receptor (beta chain) with its context. Its antigen is unknown. The data derive from a study of T-cell memory formation after mild COVID-19. General study points: Researchers report contracting CD4+ clones mostly in CM and EM, with CD8+ clones in EMRA. Certain responding clones were present in pre-infection memory, suggesting participation of cross-reactive memory. Clones shrinking between day 15 and 85 showed a balanced CD4/CD8 split, and those that grew later tilted toward CD4+.

5'RACE primed from the constant segment yielded TCR alpha and TCR beta cDNA libraries bearing sample barcodes and UMIs. TCRdb independently ran MiXCR on the 5' RACE reads; one entry per CDR3 protein. Counted here are about half a million distinct CDR3 sequences, about 18% occurring once; the ten biggest clones make up approximately 13%. This TCR was recovered from an adult woman who had mild COVID-19 (a few samples of this study predate the infection). Cell type and time point are not known. Sequencing was performed on PBMCs or a T cell subset sorted from them (not recorded which).

DNA of the CDR3: TGTGCCAGCAGCTTGTTAGGGGGCGAAACATACAATGAGCAGTTCTTC. Protein sequence: CASSLLGGETYNEQFF. The chain is built from TRBV5-4 and TRBJ2-1; 7 bases fit TRBD1. The J segment lost 4 bases and the V segment lost 1 base, leaving 8 bases of the junction unmatched. The CDR3 is 16 amino acids. Germline CDR1 reads SGHNT; CDR2 reads YYREEE (reference sequence).